The 2 T cell receptor beta chains presented below share a single source sample, sequenced in a study of blood T cell repertoires in COVID-19 (dated by TCRdb to 2018 to 2020). Libraries were prepared through the immunoSEQ multiplex PCR assay. This is the immuneACCESS table as TCRdb keeps it, with only in-frame sequences that have V and J called. A part of the clones is gone; compared with another copy, unresolved V genes explain less than half, and the rest is unexplained. The sample table contains approximately 320,000 clones; only one count was recorded for approximately 89% of them. Around 10% of the sample comes from the top ten. The sequenced material came from peripheral blood. Source of these receptors: a woman aged 30 to 39 with COVID-19, enrolled during active disease.

The J gene is TRBJ1-2, the V gene TRBV27; D might be TRBD1 (5 bases). This CDR3 has 14 amino acids. CDR1 is MNHEY and CDR2 is SMNVEV in the germline V gene (reference sequence). Trimming stripped 5 bases from V and 6 bases from J, with 16 bases between. The CDR3 DNA reads TGTGCCAGCAGTACACTCCCGGGAGGGGATGGCTACACCTTC. Protein: CASSTLPGGDGYTF.

The table lists this clone with a count of one. Other DNA sequences in this specimen translate into the identical CDR3. The rearrangement uses TRBV29-1 and TRBJ1-1, with D possibly TRBD1 on 6 matching bases. This CDR3 has 13 residues. V lost 4 bases, J lost 0 bases, and 9 bases lay in between. Germline V gene data show CDR1 as SQVTM and CDR2 as ANQGSEA. CDR3 sequence: CSVAGTMNTEAFF. CDR3 DNA sequence: TGCAGCGTTGCCGGGACAATGAACACTGAAGCTTTCTTT.